This T cell receptor beta chain was observed in a study of shared T cell receptors in the human thymus. Profiling relied on immunoSEQ multiplex PCR, and the TCRdb table lists in-frame clones only, not all of them. The sample records hundreds of thousands of clones, around three quarters being singletons. This clone appeared once. The J segment lost 6 bases and the V segment lost 5 bases, leaving 8 bases of the junction unmatched. CDR3 size: 15 residues. These data were likewise used in another study, on human thymus T cells. As that study records: Resected material from corrective heart surgery provided the thymus tissue analysed. It looked as if thymic and blood repertoires used V and J genes in a biased way.

The sequenced material came from thymocytes. The V gene is TRBV6-7, the J gene TRBJ2-1, with 9 bases aligning to TRBD2. TRBV6-7 is annotated as an ORF whose role is uncertain. The sequence was obtained from a boy under two years old with a congenital heart defect. CDR3 sequence: CASSPGLALSNEQFF. The DNA for the CDR3 is TGTGCCAGCAGTCCGGGACTAGCTCTTTCCAATGAGCAGTTCTTC.